Below, 21 T cell receptor beta chains from the same sample are listed, as sequenced in a study of T-cell reconstitution after alpha-beta-depleted transplantation in children (dated by TCRdb to the mid-2010s). Explained via the paper, the treatment or condition label denotes: allogeneic hematopoietic cell transplantation with graft depleted of TCRalphabeta T cells and CD19 B cells. Libraries came from PCR. The instrument given in TCRdb is Illumina HiSeq 2500. To normalize quantification of the TCRbeta repertoire, the TCR libraries were built with molecular barcoding that relied on unique molecular identifiers. TCRdb cleaned the public reads at Q25 with fastp, built clones with MiXCR and kept in-frame beta chains. One record per CDR3 amino acid sequence lists the most common genes and DNA. The sample has 800,000 to 1,000,000 distinct CDR3 sequences on record, about 31% of them singletons. The ten largest make up about 28% of the sample.

The starting material was PBMCs, mostly from graft donor cells, obtained 360 days after TCRalphabeta/CD19-depleted stem cell transplant. Every receptor here comes from a boy less than two years old who had a stem cell transplant for SCID, so the T cells may come from the graft donor.

This clonotype was counted a few times. This chain joins TRBV5-1 and TRBJ2-1; 12 nucleotides match TRBD2. Germline V gene data show CDR1 as SGHRS and CDR2 as YFSETQ. Losses at the gene ends were 6 bases for V and 4 bases for J; bases not matched to a gene: 11. The CDR3 extends over 17 amino acids. The CDR3 DNA sequence: TGCGCCAGCAACTTAGGAGGGACTAGCGGGCCTTACAATGAGCAGTTCTTC. This codes for CASNLGGTSGPYNEQFF.

This clonotype was observed a single time. The rearrangement uses TRBV9 and TRBJ2-7, with 8 bases identical to TRBD1. CDR1 and CDR2 (germline): SGDLS, YYNGEE. CDR3 length: 13 amino acids. J was trimmed by 4 bases and V by 2 bases; bases with no gene match: 2. CDR3 in amino acids: CASSVTGEYEQYF. The CDR3 DNA is TGTGCCAGCAGCGTGACAGGGGAATACGAGCAGTACTTC.

The table lists this clonotype with a few counts. The chain links TRBV29-1 to TRBJ2-5; 7 nucleotides align to TRBD2. The CDR3 totals 15 residues. V was pared by 7 bases and J by 5 bases, with 16 bases of the junction left unmatched. Germline CDR1 is SQVTM and CDR2 is ANQGSEA. This CDR3 is CSARHEGLSLETQYF. CDR3 coding DNA: TGCAGCGCAAGACACGAGGGACTATCTCTGGAGACCCAGTACTTC.

This clonotype appeared once. V gene TRBV4-1 combines with J gene TRBJ2-7; 9 bases map to TRBD2. Germline CDR1 is MGHRA and CDR2 is YSYEKL. The CDR3 sequence is 16 residues long. Losses at the gene ends were 2 bases for V and 2 bases for J; bases not matched to a gene: 7. As DNA, the CDR3 is TGCGCCAGCAGCCAATCTTTAGCGGGGGATCCCTACGAGCAGTACTTC. Translation gives CASSQSLAGDPYEQYF.

The rearrangement joins TRBV7-2 to TRBJ2-5, with 14 bases identical to TRBD2. CDR1 SGHTA and CDR2 FQGNSA come from the germline V gene. The ends lost 7 bases at V and 5 bases at J; junction bases unmatched: 12. This CDR3 spans 17 amino acids. As DNA, the CDR3 is TGTGCCAGCAACGTAATCCCGGGACTAGCGGGGGCGGAGACCCAGTACTTC. This codes for CASNVIPGLAGAETQYF.

This clonotype was seen a handful of times. This chain uses TRBV12-3 or TRBV12-4 with TRBJ1-4; no reliable D call. V was shortened by 0 bases and J by 8 bases, with 7 bases between the two germline ends. There are 13 residues in the CDR3. The CDR3 DNA follows: TGTGCCAGCAGTTTAGCGCGCGAGGAAAAACTGTTTTTT. Its translation is CASSLAREEKLFF.

The J gene is TRBJ2-1, the V gene TRBV5-5; no reliable D call. V was trimmed by 0 bases and J by 7 bases, leaving 17 bases between them. In germline, CDR1 is SGHKS, CDR2 YYEKEE (reference sequence). CDR3 length equals 16 residues. CDR3 in DNA: TGTGCCAGCAGCTTGGTCCTCTTTTACCCCGGGAATGAGCAGTTCTTC. This codes for CASSLVLFYPGNEQFF. Drawing the rest from reference TRBV5-5 and TRBJ2-1, the complete variable domain is DAGVTQSPTHLIKTRGQQVTLRCSPISGHKSVSWYQQVLGQGPQFIFQYYEKEERGRGNFPDRFSARQFPNYSSELNVNALLLGDSALYLCASSLVLFYPGNEQFFGPGTRLTVL.

This clonotype was seen more than once but under ten times. The chain carries TRBV10-3 and TRBJ2-7; possibly TRBD1 or TRBD2 for D (6 bases each). Germline CDR1 ENHRY, CDR2 SYGVKD. The CDR3 sequence is 15 residues long. Trimming shortened V by 4 bases and J by 0 bases, and 13 bases separated the two germline ends. The CDR3 nucleotides read TGTGCCATCAGTGCGGGGGCGGTCGTCTCCTACGAGCAGTACTTC. Protein sequence: CAISAGAVVSYEQYF.

V is TRBV12-3 or TRBV12-4 and J is TRBJ2-2; 8 bases fit TRBD2. With 0 bases clipped from V and 2 bases from J, the junction kept 8 bases outside the gene matches. The CDR3 runs 18 residues. CDR3 sequence: CASSLALGSGENTGELFF. CDR3 DNA sequence: TGTGCCAGCAGTTTAGCCCTTGGTAGCGGGGAAAACACCGGGGAGCTGTTTTTT.

This clonotype has just a few counts. The chain has TRBV6-1 and TRBJ1-6; 8 nucleotides line up with TRBD1. Trimming removed 8 bases from V and 14 bases from J; junction bases left unmatched: 11. Germline V gene lookup returns CDR1 MNHNS and CDR2 SASEGT. This CDR3 is 13 amino acids long. The CDR3 nucleotides read TGTGCCAGCCGGCTCGGACAGGGTTTGGCCCTCCACTTT. Translation: CASRLGQGLALHF.

V usage is TRBV2 and J usage is TRBJ2-7; maybe TRBD2 (6 bases). The CDR3 runs 16 residues. Trimming took 4 bases from V and 2 from J, leaving 18 bases between them. Germline V gives CDR1 SNHLY, CDR2 FYNNEI. CDR3 loop: CASSGHLGGATYEQYF. CDR3 bases: TGTGCCAGCAGTGGACATTTGGGAGGCGCCACCTACGAGCAGTACTTC.

This clonotype came up many times. V is TRBV15 and J is TRBJ1-4; a weak D match, TRBD1 (5 bases). Trimming shortened V by 0 bases and J by 7 bases, and 12 bases separated the two germline ends. Germline assignment: CDR1 LNHNV and CDR2 YYDKDF (reference sequence). The CDR3 has 15 amino acids. The CDR3 loop is CATSRDGRETEKLFF. CDR3 DNA sequence: TGTGCCACCAGCAGAGATGGCAGGGAGACTGAAAAACTGTTTTTT.

The genes are TRBV4-1 and TRBJ2-3; the D is unclear. Germline lookup yields CDR1 MGHRA and CDR2 YSYEKL. Trimming stripped 3 bases from V and 2 bases from J, with 18 bases between. CDR3 size: 17 residues. Here the CDR3 DNA reads TGCGCCAGCAGCCACGGCCCGGGTTCTTTGCTCACAGATACGCAGTATTTT. As protein: CASSHGPGSLLTDTQYF.

This clonotype was counted a few times. V usage is TRBV20-1 and J usage is TRBJ2-2, with TRBD2 matching 7 bases. V was pared by 3 bases and J by 4 bases, with 8 bases of the junction left unmatched. The germline gives CDR1 DFQATT, CDR2 SNEGSKA (reference sequence). The CDR3 has 15 amino acids. Here the CDR3 reads CSASRGTTITGELFF. In DNA form, the CDR3 reads TGCAGTGCTAGTCGCGGGACTACTATCACCGGGGAGCTGTTTTTT.

This clonotype was counted once. This chain joins TRBV20-1 and TRBJ1-3, with D unresolved. V was cut by 5 bases and J by 0 bases, with 8 bases left in between. The germline V gene encodes CDR1 DFQATT and CDR2 SNEGSKA (reference sequence). This CDR3 spans 13 amino acids. The CDR3, as DNA: TGCAGTGCTCGGACGGACTCTGGAAACACCATATATTTT. It encodes CSARTDSGNTIYF.

CDR3: CASSFISGGVPGELFF. DNA of the CDR3: TGTGCCAGCAGTTTTATTAGCGGGGGAGTCCCCGGGGAGCTGTTTTTT. The V and J genes are TRBV12-3 or TRBV12-4 and TRBJ2-2, with 9 bases matching TRBD2. The CDR3 has 16 residues. After removal of 3 bases from V and 6 bases from J, the junction contained 8 bases not matched to a gene.

The J gene is TRBJ2-5, the V gene TRBV9; 7 bases are a match to TRBD1. This CDR3 is built from 16 residues. The J segment lost 5 bases and the V segment lost 4 bases, leaving 14 bases of the junction unmatched. CDR1 SGDLS and CDR2 YYNGEE come from the germline V gene. DNA for the CDR3: TGTGCCAGCAGCACCCGACAGGGAATGATAAGGGAGACCCAGTACTTC. It is translated as CASSTRQGMIRETQYF.

This clonotype was detected a few times. The chain links TRBV4-1 to TRBJ2-1; perhaps TRBD2 as D (7 bases). Per germline, CDR1 MGHRA and CDR2 YSYEKL. The CDR3 covers 13 residues. V lost 1 base and J lost 13, with 14 bases in between. The CDR3 spells CASSQGRGASQFF. In nucleotides, the CDR3 is TGCGCCAGCAGCCAAGGTCGGGGGGCCTCCCAGTTCTTC.

The chain links TRBV5-1 to TRBJ2-5; D not resolved. Trimming took off 0 bases at V and 4 bases at J, with 10 bases between the two ends. CDR3 size: 14 residues. The germline gives CDR1 SGHRS, CDR2 YFSETQ. CDR3 sequence reads: CASSLGMIAETQYF. The CDR3 DNA follows: TGCGCCAGCAGCTTGGGCATGATTGCAGAGACCCAGTACTTC.

This chain links TRBV28 with TRBJ2-7; D may correspond to TRBD1 or TRBD2 (5 bases each). V shed 3 bases and J shed 4 bases, with 10 bases lying between them. Looked up from germline, CDR1 is MDHEN and CDR2 is SYDVKM. CDR3 size: 13 residues. The CDR3, as DNA: TGTGCCAGCAGTTTCGGGGACCGATACGAGCAGTACTTC. Its translation: CASSFGDRYEQYF.

A few counts support this clonotype. The V gene is TRBV12-3 or TRBV12-4, the J gene TRBJ2-1; 8 bases map to TRBD1. Trimming cost V 5 bases and J 7 bases; bases outside gene matches: 10. The CDR3 spans 15 residues. The CDR3 DNA is TGTGCCAGCAGTCGAGGACAGGGAAGGGAAAATGAGCAGTTCTTC. Translated, it gives CASSRGQGRENEQFF.